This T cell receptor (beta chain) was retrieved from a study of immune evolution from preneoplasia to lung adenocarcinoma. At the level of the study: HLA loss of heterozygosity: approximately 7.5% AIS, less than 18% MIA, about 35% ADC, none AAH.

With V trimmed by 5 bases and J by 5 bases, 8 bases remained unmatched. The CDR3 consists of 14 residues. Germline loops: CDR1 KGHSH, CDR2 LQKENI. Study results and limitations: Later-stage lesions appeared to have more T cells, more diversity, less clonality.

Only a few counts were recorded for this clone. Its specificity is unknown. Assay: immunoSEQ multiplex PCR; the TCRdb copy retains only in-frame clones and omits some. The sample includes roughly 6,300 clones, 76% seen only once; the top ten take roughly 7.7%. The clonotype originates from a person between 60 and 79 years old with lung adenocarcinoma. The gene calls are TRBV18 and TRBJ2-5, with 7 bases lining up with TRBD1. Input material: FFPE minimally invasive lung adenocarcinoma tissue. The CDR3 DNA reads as TGTGCCAGCTCATCGGACAGGTTGGGGGAGACCCAGTACTTC. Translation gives CASSSDRLGETQYF.